This TCR beta chain comes out of a study of OX40 agonist ivuxolimab in advanced cancers. Study-level findings and limits: Doses of 0.1 to 3.0 mg/kg were accompanied by clonal expansion of CD4+ and CD8+ blood T cells by week 6.

Here immunoSEQ multiplex PCR was the method, and the copy in TCRdb shows in-frame clones only, minus some. The sample consists of 35,000 or so clones, about 80% of them appearing once. Comments on this clone: The antigen is not known.

Germline CDR1 reads SGHTA; CDR2 reads FQGNSA. The CDR3 length is 14 residues. Losses at the gene ends were 1 base for V and 3 bases for J; bases not matched to a gene: 3. Blood draws occurred at baseline, cycle 4 day 1, and cycle 7 day 1. The rearrangement uses TRBV7-2 and TRBJ2-7, with 7 nucleotides matching TRBD1. Sequencing was performed on CD4+ or CD8+ T cells sorted from blood, taken in a trial of the OX40 agonist ivuxolimab. This receptor was identified in an adult with an advanced solid tumor such as melanoma, head and neck, liver or kidney cancer. This CDR3 is CASSLGRQGYEQYF. The CDR3 DNA reads TGTGCCAGCAGCTTAGGTCGACAGGGCTACGAGCAGTACTTC.